This T cell receptor beta chain was documented in a study of response to subunit inactivated influenza vaccine. A remark on this clonotype: Antigen: not known.

Study-wide points: The authors suggested that every seasonal influenza vaccination recruits few new T cells.

TCRdb analysed the RT-PCR reads with MiXCR anew, one entry per CDR3 protein. The sample has 650,000 to 800,000 distinct CDR3 sequences; 11% to 15% are singletons. The V and J ends lost 3 bases and 0 bases respectively, with 14 bases between them. The CDR3 totals 17 residues. From germline, CDR1 is MDHEN and CDR2 SYDVKM. The chain links TRBV28 to TRBJ2-2, with D hard to call. The material was PBMCs from blood, obtained approximately 15 days before vaccination. This clonotype originated in a man aged 50 to 60 who received an inactivated influenza vaccine. CDR3 in amino acids: CASSFRFAPTNTGELFF. Here the CDR3 DNA reads TGTGCCAGCAGTTTTCGGTTCGCACCTACGAACACCGGGGAGCTGTTTTTT.